This T cell receptor (beta chain) was identified during a study of T-cell memory formation after mild COVID-19. Each CDR3 protein gets one entry after TCRdb re-called the 5' RACE reads with MiXCR. The table lists some 150,000 distinct CDR3 sequences, 14% of them singletons, with around 27% in the top ten. On this clonotype itself: Its specificity is unknown.

Points from the study as a whole: Shrinking CD4+ clones were chiefly CM and EM; CD8+ ones were chiefly EMRA. Second-wave clones peaking on day 37 lacked confirmed SARS-CoV-2 specificity.

The J segment lost 1 base and the V segment lost 5 bases, leaving 10 bases of the junction unmatched. This CDR3 has 16 amino acids. The sequenced sample was PBMCs or a T cell subset sorted from them (not recorded which). This chain joins TRBV12-3 or TRBV12-4 and TRBJ2-5, with TRBD1 matching 7 bases. The receptor's source is an adult woman who had mild COVID-19 (a few samples of this study predate the infection). Cell type and time point are not known. This CDR3 reads CASSPFRDSPQETQYF. The CDR3 DNA reads TGTGCCAGCAGTCCTTTCCGGGACAGTCCCCAAGAGACCCAGTACTTC.